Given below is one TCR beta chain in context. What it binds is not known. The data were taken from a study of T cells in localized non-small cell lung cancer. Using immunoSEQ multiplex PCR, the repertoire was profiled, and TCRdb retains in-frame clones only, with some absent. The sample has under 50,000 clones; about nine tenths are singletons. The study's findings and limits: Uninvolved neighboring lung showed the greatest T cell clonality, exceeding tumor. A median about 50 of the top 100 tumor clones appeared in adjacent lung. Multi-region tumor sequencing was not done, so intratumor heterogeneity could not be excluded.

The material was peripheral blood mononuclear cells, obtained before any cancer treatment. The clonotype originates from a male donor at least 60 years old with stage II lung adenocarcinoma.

CDR3 coding DNA: TGTGCCAGCAGCCGCCCTGGGGAGACCCAGTACTTC. It yields the protein CASSRPGETQYF. The chain recombines TRBV7-9 with TRBJ2-5, with D uncertain. Germline V gene sequence: CDR1 SEHNR, CDR2 FQNEAQ (reference sequence). The ends were cut back, 5 bases at V and 5 bases at J, with 9 bases in the middle. The CDR3 sequence is 12 residues long.